A single T cell receptor beta chain is shown here with its context. This clonotype was found a few times. Its antigen is unknown. No much larger clone is present one base from it, and per-base qualities are unavailable. This record belongs to a study of T-cell memory formation after mild COVID-19 (dated by TCRdb to about 2021). Background on the whole study: TCR sequence clusters from the two donors were largely donor specific. In a couple of donors, T-cell clones that expanded and contracted after mild COVID-19 were tracked by sequencing TCRalpha and TCRbeta repertoires over time. The cohort comprised two young, previously healthy adult volunteers, one female and one male.

Ficoll-Paque density gradient centrifugation was the method used to isolate PBMCs. Results the study describes overall, beyond this receptor: Some responding clones were detected in pre-infection memory, suggesting pre-existing cross-reactive memory T cells joined the SARS-CoV-2 response. From day 15 to 85, contracting clones showed balanced CD4/CD8 phenotypes, whereas a second wave of clones that expanded from day 15 to 37 leaned towards CD4+. Contracting CD4+ clones were located mainly in the CM and EM memory subsets, whereas CD8+ clones were found to be enriched in EMRA. The second-wave clones that peaked on day 37 were not confirmed to be SARS-CoV-2 specific. The study covered only two mild cases, and larger cohorts including severe cases with pre-infection samples were considered necessary.

V has 5 bases trimmed and J has 0 bases trimmed; junction bases matching no gene number 7. The cysteine opens and the phenylalanine closes a CDR3 of 15 amino acids. CDR3 DNA is the only sequence kept; it has 45 bases, read in frame from the first base. Per the germline V gene, SQVTM is the CDR1 and ANQGSEA is the CDR2. The reads were generated on an Illumina NovaSeq 6000. cDNA libraries for TCRalpha and TCRbeta were prepared by 5'RACE using constant-segment primers, with sample barcodes and unique molecular identifiers added. RNA was extracted from every sample with Trizol reagent. Library amplification was performed in two PCR steps, and a second sample barcode and Illumina TruSeq adapters were introduced in the second step. Sequencing of libraries was performed on an Illumina NovaSeq with 2 x 150 bp paired-end reads. Under the source paper's analysis protocol: Demultiplexing of reads and collapsing into UMI-guided consensus sequences were performed with migec v1.2.7. Using mixcr v2.1.11, the UMI consensuses were aligned to TRA and TRB V and J templates and assembled into clonotypes. Clonotypes were classified as expanded or contracted when called significant by both edgeR and NoisET, with noise models trained on biological replicates. For edgeR calls, the cutoffs were a false discovery rate-adjusted p below 0.01 and a log2 fold-change threshold of 1. PCA with hierarchical clustering of max-normalized trajectories of the 1000 most abundant clonotypes was used as exploratory dynamics analysis. Separately sequenced CD4+ and CD8+ repertoires were used to assign a CD4 or CD8 phenotype to each responding clone. In-frame beta chains were kept once TCRdb had trimmed the public reads at Q25 with fastp and called clones with MiXCR. Duplicate CDR3 protein sequences are folded into a single record with the most common DNA and genes. For this entry, the V and J calls and clone size follow TCRdb and not the study's own pipeline. Across this sample there are about 620,000 distinct CDR3 sequences, with roughly 18% seen only once. The ten largest clones take up about 12% of the sample.

This TCR was sampled from an adult woman who had mild COVID-19 (a few samples of this study predate the infection). The sample titles of this study are shuffled in the database, so cell type and time point are left out; the donor was told from shared clones. The V and J segments used are TRBV29-1 and TRBJ1-3, with 7 bases in between that match TRBD1. Sequenced material: PBMCs or a T cell subset sorted from them (not recorded which). The DNA sequence is as follows: TGCAGCGTTCACAAGACAGGGCGCTCTGGAAACACCATATATTTT. It translates as CSVHKTGRSGNTIYF.